One sample yielded the 30 T cell receptor beta chains listed below, sequenced in a study of breast tumors, draining lymph nodes, adjacent tissues. TCRdb analysed the multiplex PCR reads with MiXCR anew, one entry per CDR3 protein. The sample consists of about 170,000 distinct CDR3 sequences, 30% to 35% of them appearing once. Samples came from axillary lymph nodes draining the breast cancer. Source material: axillary lymph node tissue. The source of these receptors is a female donor with breast cancer. Some clones in this sample may be carry-over from other donors' samples.

In this sample, this clonotype turned up many times. The V gene is TRBV7-2, the J gene TRBJ2-1; 9 nucleotides align to TRBD1. CDR1 SGHTA and CDR2 FQGNSA come from the germline V gene. CDR3 length: 16 residues. The V and J ends lost 5 bases and 4 bases, in that order; junction bases with no gene match: 9. The chain's CDR3 is CASSPYTGGKYNEQFF. CDR3 in DNA: TGTGCCAGCAGCCCATACACAGGGGGCAAGTACAATGAGCAGTTCTTC.

This clonotype was detected many times. The chain joins TRBV12-3 or TRBV12-4 to TRBJ2-5, with D possibly matching TRBD1 (5 bases). This CDR3 contains 13 residues. Trimming removed 6 bases from V and 5 bases from J, with 13 bases in between. The CDR3 sequence: CASRQVPGETQYF. The CDR3 DNA reads TGTGCCAGCAGACAGGTCCCTGGGGAGACCCAGTACTTC.

Only one count was recorded for this clonotype. A much larger clonotype is one base distant, so this may be a read error. V and J are TRBV4-1 and TRBJ2-1, with 11 bases lining up with TRBD2. The CDR3 length is 18 residues. Looked up from germline, CDR1 is MGHRA and CDR2 is YSYEKL. CDR3 nucleotide sequence: TGCGCCAGCAGCCTCAGGTCTAGCGGGGGGTGGACCTACGATGAGCAGTTCTTC. Translation gives CASSLRSSGGWTYDEQFF.

This clonotype was detected ten times or more. The chain's CDR3 is CAWSENRASYNSPLHF. In nucleotides, the CDR3 is TGTGCCTGGAGTGAAAACAGGGCGTCCTATAATTCACCCCTCCACTTT. This sequence joins TRBV30 and TRBJ1-6, with D possibly matching TRBD1 (6 bases). The V end was cut by 1 base, the J end by 1 base, with 11 bases between. Germline V lookup: CDR1 GTSNPN, CDR2 SVGIG (reference sequence). The length of the CDR3 is 16 residues.

As concerns this clonotype: Sequence at one end of the junction differs from germline and may be a read error. CDR3 DNA: TGCGCCGGCAGCTTGAGTATGGGGTCGGTCACTGAAGCTTTCTTT. Protein product: CAGSLSMGSVTEAFF. The chain uses TRBV5-1 and TRBJ1-1; D gene uncertain. This CDR3 spans 15 amino acids. Germline-derived CDR1 and CDR2 are SGHRS and YFSETQ.

There are a few counts of this clonotype. This may be a read error: a much more frequent sequence differs by one nucleotide. The chain carries TRBV6-1 and TRBJ1-2; D is undetermined. The CDR3 covers 12 residues. Deletions cut 8 bases from V and 3 bases from J, with 10 bases between. CDR1 and CDR2 from the germline V gene are MNHNS and SASEGT. As DNA, the CDR3 is TGTGCCAGCGCACACGGTTACTATGGCTACACCTTC. It encodes CASAHGYYGYTF.

This clonotype was detected many times. This chain uses TRBV29-1 with TRBJ1-2; D is unclear. CDR1 SQVTM and CDR2 ANQGSEA come from the germline V gene. Between the trimmed V and J ends, which lost 1 base and 6 bases, there was a span of 6 bases. The CDR3 totals 11 residues. The CDR3 spells CSVEGRDGYTF. The CDR3 coding sequence is TGCAGCGTTGAAGGGAGGGATGGCTACACCTTC.

This clonotype was counted ten times or more. The chain joins TRBV20-1 to TRBJ1-2; D not resolved. The germline V gene has CDR1 DFQATT and CDR2 SNEGSKA (reference sequence). The V and J ends lost 5 bases and 2 bases respectively, with 9 bases between them. The CDR3 is 12 residues long. CDR3 nucleotides: TGCAGTGCTCCTTCCCTAAACTATGGCTACACCTTC. Translating it yields CSAPSLNYGYTF.

This clonotype has just one count. This sequence joins TRBV9 and TRBJ1-3, with D unclear. The CDR3 spans 15 residues. Trimming removed 0 bases at V and 2 bases at J, with 9 bases between. Germline V CDR1 and CDR2: SGDLS, YYNGEE. Here the CDR3 DNA reads TGTGCCAGCAGCGTAGACGTCAGCGCTGGAAACACCATATATTTT. Protein: CASSVDVSAGNTIYF.

This clonotype has a count of ten or more. V is TRBV6-5 and J is TRBJ2-5; D possibly matches TRBD1 or TRBD2 (5 bases each). Germline CDR1 MNHEY, CDR2 SVGAGI. The CDR3 has 12 amino acids. V was trimmed by 5 bases and J by 7 bases, leaving 11 bases between them. The CDR3 sequence: CASSRGPGTQYF. As DNA, the CDR3 is TGTGCCAGCAGTCGGGGCCCGGGGACCCAGTACTTC.

At least ten counts were recorded for this clonotype. The genes are TRBV12-3 or TRBV12-4 and TRBJ2-7, with D uncertain. V was trimmed by 2 bases and J by 2 bases, leaving 4 bases between them. This CDR3 has 12 amino acids. Here the CDR3 reads CASSLKAYEQYF. CDR3 sequence (DNA): TGTGCCAGCAGTTTAAAGGCCTACGAGCAGTACTTC.

Of note for this clonotype: At one end, the junction sequence differs from germline, possibly due to a read error. The chain uses TRBV15 and TRBJ1-3; TRBD1 is a possible D gene (6 bases). In germline, CDR1 is LNHNV, CDR2 YYDKDF (reference sequence). The CDR3 has 18 amino acids. As DNA, the CDR3 is TGTGCCACCAGCAGGGACGGAAATGACAGGCCCTCTGGAAACATCATATATTTT. Translated, it gives CATSRDGNDRPSGNIIYF.

This clonotype was seen many times. The CDR3 DNA sequence: TGTGCCAGCAGCGTGGCCCCCGGGGCCAACGAGCAGTACTTC. Protein: CASSVAPGANEQYF. The V gene is TRBV9, the J gene TRBJ2-7; possibly TRBD1 or TRBD2 for D (5 bases each). The CDR3 runs to 14 residues. The V gene lost 2 bases and the J gene lost 5 bases, with 14 bases spanning the gap. The germline CDR1 and CDR2 sequences are SGDLS and YYNGEE.

This clonotype has a count of ten or more. The chain joins TRBV6-2 or TRBV6-3 to TRBJ1-5, with TRBD1 identical over 9 bases. V lost 1 base to trimming and J lost 6 bases; unmatched junction nucleotides: 4. The CDR3 spans 15 residues. Looked up from germline, CDR1 is MNHEY and CDR2 is SVGEGT. The CDR3 sequence: CASSYLGTGSQPQHF. The CDR3 bases are TGTGCCAGCAGTTACTTGGGGACAGGGTCTCAGCCCCAGCATTTT.

This sequence joins TRBV6-5 and TRBJ2-4; no definite D call. The ends were cut back, 6 bases at V and 7 bases at J, with 13 bases in the middle. CDR3 length: 13 amino acids. Germline loops: CDR1 MNHEY, CDR2 SVGAGI. CDR3 bases: TGTGCCAGCAGGGGGAATCTCCTTAACATTCAGTACTTC. Translated: CASRGNLLNIQYF.

This clonotype was observed at least ten times. The J gene is TRBJ1-3, the V gene TRBV4-1; D remains ambiguous. CDR1 is MGHRA, CDR2 YSYEKL, per germline. The CDR3 has 13 residues. The germline V and J ends were trimmed by 0 bases and 4 bases, with 4 bases remaining between them. The CDR3 nucleotides are TGCGCCAGCAGCCAAGATCCCGGAAACACCATATATTTT. This encodes CASSQDPGNTIYF.

In the case of this clonotype: This may be a read error, as it is one base from a much larger clone. The chain links TRBV20-1 to TRBJ2-7; TRBD2 aligns across 8 bases. V lost 6 bases, J lost 6 bases, and 13 bases stayed unmatched. This CDR3 spans 14 amino acids. The germline CDR1 and CDR2 sequences are DFQATT and SNEGSKA (reference sequence). The CDR3 DNA reads as TGCAGTGCAGACTCCGGGACTAGTTTTGCCGAGCAGTACTTC. This sequence encodes CSADSGTSFAEQYF.

Ten or more counts support this clonotype. The V gene is TRBV14, the J gene TRBJ1-2; D possibly corresponds to TRBD1 (6 bases). This CDR3 contains 16 residues. Germline V gene lookup returns CDR1 SGHDN and CDR2 FVKESK. With 0 bases removed from V and 2 bases from J, the gap between germline ends came to 13 bases. The CDR3: CASSQDPTGINYGYTF. CDR3 DNA sequence: TGTGCCAGCAGCCAAGATCCTACAGGGATCAACTATGGCTACACCTTC.

The chain combines TRBV6-6 with TRBJ2-5; 10 positions match TRBD1. V shed 2 bases, J shed 2 bases, and the junction held 2 bases outside the gene matches. The CDR3 covers 15 residues. Germline V gives CDR1 MNHNY, CDR2 SVGAGI (reference sequence). CDR3 in amino acids: CASSYGTGAQETQYF. CDR3 bases: TGTGCCAGCAGTTACGGGACAGGGGCTCAAGAGACCCAGTACTTC.

This clonotype was recorded many times. This chain connects TRBV7-2 to TRBJ1-4, with D unresolved. Germline assignment: CDR1 SGHTA and CDR2 FQGNSA. The CDR3 extends over 16 amino acids. Trimming stripped 1 base from V and 3 bases from J, with 12 bases between. The chain's CDR3 is CASSLDFLYPNEKLFF. CDR3 DNA sequence: TGTGCCAGCAGCTTAGATTTCCTCTATCCTAATGAAAAACTGTTTTTT.

This clonotype was counted at least ten times. The V call is TRBV18, the J call TRBJ2-3, with D unresolved. The CDR3 runs to 14 residues. Germline CDR1 and CDR2: KGHSH and LQKENI. V gave up 0 bases and J gave up 0 bases, with 4 bases separating them. The CDR3 nucleotides are TGTGCCAGCTCACCACCCACCAGCACAGATACGCAGTATTTT. It yields the protein CASSPPTSTDTQYF.

This clonotype came up many times. The chain is built from TRBV7-2 and TRBJ2-1, with 10 bases fitting TRBD2. CDR1 and CDR2 from the germline V gene are SGHTA and FQGNSA. V lost 10 bases, J lost 7 bases, and 10 bases stayed unmatched. The CDR3 is made up of 14 amino acids. The CDR3 DNA follows: TGTGCCACTTCTAGCGGGAGCTTGGTGAATGAGCAGTTCTTC. Amino acid sequence: CATSSGSLVNEQFF.

For this clonotype: Since a much larger clone is just one base distant, this may be a read error. The chain combines TRBV20-1 with TRBJ2-5; 12 bases fit TRBD2. The CDR3 length is 14 residues. From germline, CDR1 is DFQATT and CDR2 SNEGSKA (reference sequence). The CDR3 nucleotides read TGCAGTGTTAGAGCTAGCGGGAGGGCTGCGACCCAGTACTTC. Translating gives CSVRASGRAATQYF.

In its sample, this clonotype was seen many times. The CDR3 DNA follows: TGTGCCATCAGTGGGGGGACAGCTTATGGCTACACCTTC. Its protein product is CAISGGTAYGYTF. V gene TRBV10-3 combines with J gene TRBJ1-2, with TRBD1 matching over 7 bases. V was pared by 4 bases and J by 5 bases, with 4 bases of the junction left unmatched. Germline CDR1 reads ENHRY; CDR2 reads SYGVKD. CDR3 length: 13 residues.

As for this clonotype: A read error is possible here, since a much larger clone lies one base away. The J gene is TRBJ1-3, the V gene TRBV18; D not resolved. The length of the CDR3 is 14 residues. CDR1 and CDR2 from the germline V gene are KGHSH and LQKENI. This CDR3 is CASSPSFSGNTLYF. The CDR3 nucleotides read TGTGCCAGCTCACCCAGCTTCTCTGGAAACACCCTATATTTT.

The chain uses TRBV7-2 and TRBJ2-5; D uncertain. The germline V gene has CDR1 SGHTA and CDR2 FQGNSA. This CDR3 comprises 15 residues. Trimming shortened V by 1 base and J by 1 base, and 10 bases separated the two germline ends. The CDR3 sequence is CASSLGLRGQETQYF. CDR3 sequence (DNA): TGTGCCAGCAGCTTAGGTTTGAGAGGCCAAGAGACCCAGTACTTC.

This clonotype was counted many times. V is TRBV6-1 and J is TRBJ1-2; D not resolved. CDR1 is MNHNS and CDR2 is SASEGT in the germline V gene. V gave up 5 bases and J gave up 3 bases, with 10 bases separating them. This CDR3 is 13 amino acids long. CDR3 sequence reads: CASSKERHYGYTF. The CDR3 region has the DNA TGTGCCAGCAGTAAAGAGAGGCACTATGGCTACACCTTC.

This clonotype occurred many times. The rearrangement uses TRBV6-4 and TRBJ2-5; no definite D call. CDR3 length equals 13 residues. Germline V gives CDR1 MRHNA, CDR2 SNTAGT. V shed 0 bases and J shed 4 bases, with 6 bases lying between them. The CDR3 region is CASSDSGGETQYF. The CDR3 region has the DNA TGTGCCAGCAGTGACTCGGGCGGAGAGACCCAGTACTTC.

This clonotype has at least ten counts. The chain combines TRBV29-1 with TRBJ1-1; 9 bases align to TRBD1. Germline lookup yields CDR1 SQVTM and CDR2 ANQGSEA. V dropped 6 bases and J dropped 2; count of bases not matched to a gene: 4. The CDR3 covers 13 residues. CDR3 residues: CSVAGQGNTEAFF. The DNA for the CDR3 is TGCAGCGTGGCGGGACAGGGTAACACTGAAGCTTTCTTT.

At least ten counts were recorded for this clonotype. The chain combines TRBV7-2 with TRBJ2-1; 9 nucleotides align to TRBD2. CDR1 SGHTA and CDR2 FQGNSA come from the germline V gene. Trimming at V came to 4 bases and at J to 6 bases, leaving 10 bases not matched to a gene. The CDR3 runs 16 residues. Here the CDR3 reads CASSYGLAGWGNEQFF. The DNA for the CDR3 is TGTGCCAGCAGCTACGGCCTAGCGGGATGGGGCAATGAGCAGTTCTTC.